Listed below are T cell receptor beta chains from one sample, sequenced in a study of blood T cell repertoires in COVID-19. TCRdb's table, derived via immunoSEQ multiplex PCR, lists solely in-frame clones and lacks some. The data contain 100,000 or so clones, 75% to 90% of them singletons. The sequencing sample was made of peripheral blood. The receptors originated from a human donor in a cohort sampled during active COVID-19. CDR3s include the opening cysteine and the closing phenylalanine or tryptophan.

v_call: TRBV13; j_call: TRBJ2-7; cdr3_aa: CASSLGGLAAIYEQYF
v_call: TRBV6-6; j_call: TRBJ1-5; cdr3_aa: CASSYSPEDQPQHF
v_call: TRBV3-1/TRBV3-2; j_call: TRBJ1-5; cdr3_aa: CASSQAGNQPQHF
v_call: TRBV18; j_call: TRBJ1-5; cdr3_aa: CASSLVSDNQPQHF
v_call: TRBV6-5; j_call: TRBJ1-2; cdr3_aa: CASRTGTGVYGYTF
v_call: TRBV18; j_call: TRBJ1-2; cdr3_aa: CASSPAGTPYGYTF
v_call: TRBV27; j_call: TRBJ1-2; cdr3_aa: CASSLRAGYGYTF
v_call: TRBV5-4; j_call: TRBJ2-3; cdr3_aa: CASSSSPGVTDTQYF
v_call: TRBV9; j_call: TRBJ2-7; cdr3_aa: CANYGRGGYEQYF
v_call: TRBV5-1; j_call: TRBJ2-5; cdr3_aa: CASSSVGTYRGQYF
v_call: TRBV28; j_call: TRBJ2-1; cdr3_aa: CASSFGASGRRDEQFF
v_call: TRBV28; j_call: TRBJ2-3; cdr3_aa: CASHGTGYRDTQYF
v_call: TRBV29-1; j_call: TRBJ1-1; cdr3_aa: CSIRRGTEAFF
v_call: TRBV5-1; j_call: TRBJ2-5; cdr3_aa: CASSFNSAGETQYF
v_call: TRBV5-1; j_call: TRBJ2-1; cdr3_aa: CASSHPSSGPDSYNEQFF
v_call: TRBV5-1; j_call: TRBJ2-1; cdr3_aa: CASSFYGSTSYNEQFF
v_call: TRBV28; j_call: TRBJ2-7; cdr3_aa: CASRNPGQGREQYF
v_call: TRBV2; j_call: TRBJ2-1; cdr3_aa: CASHRTSPNEQFF
v_call: TRBV7-2; j_call: TRBJ2-3; cdr3_aa: CASSGRQGIRGDTQYF
v_call: TRBV19; j_call: TRBJ1-2; cdr3_aa: CASIGAGVPGDYGYTF
v_call: TRBV12-3/TRBV12-4; j_call: TRBJ2-7; cdr3_aa: CASSLGRAYEQYF
v_call: TRBV18; j_call: TRBJ1-6; cdr3_aa: CASSPLRLPDSPLHF
v_call: TRBV6-5; j_call: TRBJ2-7; cdr3_aa: CASSYFRAGQSYEQYF
v_call: TRBV18; j_call: TRBJ2-7; cdr3_aa: CASSPQGTGGDEQYF
v_call: TRBV6-1; j_call: TRBJ1-2; cdr3_aa: CASSGDSSSFPFTNYGYTF
v_call: TRBV30; j_call: TRBJ2-3; cdr3_aa: CAWSVLFRGSTDTQYF
v_call: TRBV4-2; j_call: TRBJ2-7; cdr3_aa: CASSQDFAGASYEQYF
v_call: TRBV2; j_call: TRBJ1-2; cdr3_aa: CASSKEGNYGYTF
v_call: TRBV27; j_call: TRBJ2-7; cdr3_aa: CASSLTGYSLGLEDYEQYF
v_call: TRBV5-1; j_call: TRBJ2-3; cdr3_aa: CASSLAGHLTDTQYF
v_call: TRBV11-2; j_call: TRBJ1-1; cdr3_aa: CASSSYATGINTEAFF
v_call: TRBV27; j_call: TRBJ2-3; cdr3_aa: CASSEGLFTSTDTQYF
v_call: TRBV7-6; j_call: TRBJ2-7; cdr3_aa: CASSPLRPGQLGSYEQYF
v_call: TRBV11-2; j_call: TRBJ1-6; cdr3_aa: CASSLISVPNSPLHF
v_call: TRBV7-9; j_call: TRBJ2-7; cdr3_aa: CASTGGGTTSYEQYF
v_call: TRBV6-5; j_call: TRBJ1-2; cdr3_aa: CASGNTGRVSGYTF
v_call: TRBV20-1; j_call: TRBJ2-7; cdr3_aa: CSGQGSYEQYF
v_call: TRBV28; j_call: TRBJ2-7; cdr3_aa: CASSLGQSYEQYF
v_call: TRBV30; j_call: TRBJ1-3; cdr3_aa: CAWSLVNTIYF
v_call: TRBV10-2; j_call: TRBJ2-3; cdr3_aa: CASTRMDRTDTQYF
v_call: TRBV7-9; j_call: TRBJ2-5; cdr3_aa: CASSPGRRPQETQYF
v_call: TRBV11-2; j_call: TRBJ2-7; cdr3_aa: CASSLGQDLGEQYF
v_call: TRBV6-5; j_call: TRBJ2-5; cdr3_aa: CASSYSSGQETQYF
v_call: TRBV21-1; j_call: TRBJ2-2; cdr3_aa: CAKTRARDTGELFF
v_call: TRBV5-1; j_call: TRBJ2-7; cdr3_aa: CASRPTTGGSYEQYF